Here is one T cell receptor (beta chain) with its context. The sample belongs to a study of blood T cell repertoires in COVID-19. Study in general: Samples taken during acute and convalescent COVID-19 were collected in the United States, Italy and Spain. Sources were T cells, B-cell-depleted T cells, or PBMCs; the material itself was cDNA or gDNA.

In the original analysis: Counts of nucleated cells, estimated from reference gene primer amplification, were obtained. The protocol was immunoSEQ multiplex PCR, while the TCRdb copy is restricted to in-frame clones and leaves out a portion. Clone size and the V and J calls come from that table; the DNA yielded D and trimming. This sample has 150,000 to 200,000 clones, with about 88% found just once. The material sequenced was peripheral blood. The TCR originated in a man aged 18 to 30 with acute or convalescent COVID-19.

Here the CDR3 reads CSAVTGAGYTF. Written as DNA, the CDR3 is TGCAGTGCTGTAACAGGGGCTGGCTACACCTTC. The chain links TRBV20-1 to TRBJ1-2; 7 bases line up with TRBD1. The V gene's germline CDR1 is DFQATT and CDR2 SNEGSKA (reference sequence). V dropped 5 bases and J dropped 7; count of bases not matched to a gene: 4. The CDR3 length is 11 residues.